This record looks at one T cell receptor (beta chain) sequence and its context. Its antigen remains unknown. The data stem from a study of Ad26.COV2.S vaccination and SARS-CoV-2 variants. At the level of the study: As a participant in COV1001, the donor was in the Ad26.COV2.S trial arm. In the study, Ad26.COV2.S was injected intramuscularly once, or twice 56 days apart. General study results and limits: Compared with placebo recipients, vaccine recipients had higher spike-specific TCR breadth.

Sample treatment: around 19 received Ad26.COV2.S at low or high dose, single or two shots; five or six received placebo; per-sample allocation not given. Sampling was done on day 63 after the first vaccine or placebo injection. Between the trimmed V and J ends, which lost 5 bases and 0 bases, there was a span of 16 bases. This CDR3 comprises 16 residues. Germline-derived CDR1 and CDR2 are LNHDA and SQIVND (reference sequence). Measured with immunoSEQ multiplex PCR; TCRdb has only the in-frame clones, and not every one. The sample records approximately 300,000 clones, 70% to 90% being singletons. This receptor was identified in a person aged 18 to 65 who received the Ad26.COV2.S COVID-19 vaccine or a placebo. The rearrangement links TRBV19 to TRBJ1-1; D might be TRBD1 (5 bases). Here the sequenced sample was peripheral blood, taken in a trial of Ad26.COV2.S vaccine versus placebo. CDR3 amino acids: CASSPRRQTMNTEAFF. CDR3 in DNA: TGTGCCAGTAGTCCGCGGCGACAGACCATGAACACTGAAGCTTTCTTT.